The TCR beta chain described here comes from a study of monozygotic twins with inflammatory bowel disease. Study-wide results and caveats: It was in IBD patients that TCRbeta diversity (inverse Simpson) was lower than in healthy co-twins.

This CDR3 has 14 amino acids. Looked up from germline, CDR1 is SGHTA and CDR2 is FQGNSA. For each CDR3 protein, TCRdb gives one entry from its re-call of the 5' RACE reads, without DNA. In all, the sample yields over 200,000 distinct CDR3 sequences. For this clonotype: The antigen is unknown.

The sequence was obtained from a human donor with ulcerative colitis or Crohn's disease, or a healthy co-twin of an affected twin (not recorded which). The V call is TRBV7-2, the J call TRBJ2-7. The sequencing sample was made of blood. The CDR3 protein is CASSLRQPTYEQYF.